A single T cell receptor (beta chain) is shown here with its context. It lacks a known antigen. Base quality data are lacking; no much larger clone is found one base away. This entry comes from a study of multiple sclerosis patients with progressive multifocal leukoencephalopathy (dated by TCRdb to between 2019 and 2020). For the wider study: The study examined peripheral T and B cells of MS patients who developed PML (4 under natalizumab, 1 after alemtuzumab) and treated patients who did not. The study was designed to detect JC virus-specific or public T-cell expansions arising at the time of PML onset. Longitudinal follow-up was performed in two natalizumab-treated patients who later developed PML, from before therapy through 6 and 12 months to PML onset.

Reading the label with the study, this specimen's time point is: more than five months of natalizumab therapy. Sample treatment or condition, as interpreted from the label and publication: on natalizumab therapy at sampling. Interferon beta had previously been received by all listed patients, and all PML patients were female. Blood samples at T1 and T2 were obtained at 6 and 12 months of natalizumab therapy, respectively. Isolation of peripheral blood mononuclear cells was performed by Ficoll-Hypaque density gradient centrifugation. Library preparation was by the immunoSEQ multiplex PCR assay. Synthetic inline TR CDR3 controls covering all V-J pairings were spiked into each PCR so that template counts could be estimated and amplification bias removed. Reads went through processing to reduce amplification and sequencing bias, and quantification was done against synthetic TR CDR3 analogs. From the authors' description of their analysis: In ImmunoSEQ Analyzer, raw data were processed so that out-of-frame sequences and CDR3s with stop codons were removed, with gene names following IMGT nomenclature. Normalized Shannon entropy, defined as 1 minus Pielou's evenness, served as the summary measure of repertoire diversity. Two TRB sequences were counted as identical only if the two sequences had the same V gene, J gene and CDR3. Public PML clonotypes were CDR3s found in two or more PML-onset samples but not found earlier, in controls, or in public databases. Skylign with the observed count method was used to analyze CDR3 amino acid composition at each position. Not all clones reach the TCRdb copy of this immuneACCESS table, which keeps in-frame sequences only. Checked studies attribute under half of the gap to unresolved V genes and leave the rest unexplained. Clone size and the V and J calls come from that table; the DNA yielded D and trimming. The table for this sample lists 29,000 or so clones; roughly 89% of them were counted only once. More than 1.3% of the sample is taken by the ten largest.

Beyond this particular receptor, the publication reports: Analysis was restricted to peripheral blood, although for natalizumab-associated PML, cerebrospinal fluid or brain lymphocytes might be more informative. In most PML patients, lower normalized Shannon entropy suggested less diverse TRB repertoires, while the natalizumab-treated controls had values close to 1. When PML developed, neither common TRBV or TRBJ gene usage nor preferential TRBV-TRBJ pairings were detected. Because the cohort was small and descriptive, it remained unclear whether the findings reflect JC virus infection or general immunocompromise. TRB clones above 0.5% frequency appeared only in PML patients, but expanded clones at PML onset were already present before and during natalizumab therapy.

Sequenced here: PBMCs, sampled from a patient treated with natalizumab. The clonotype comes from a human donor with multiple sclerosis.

The DNA is as follows: TGCGCCAGCAGCCAAGATCCAGGGGGAAACACCATATATTTT. It codes for CASSQDPGGNTIYF. The chain employs TRBV4-3 and TRBJ1-3, and possibly TRBD1, on 5 matching bases. The CDR3 runs 14 residues from the cysteine to the phenylalanine. The kept DNA is CDR3 alone, 42 bases in frame from the first base. The germline ends are 7 bases apart after V is trimmed by 0 bases and J by 4 bases. Via the germline V gene, CDR1 is LGHNA and CDR2 YSLEER.